This is a list of T cell receptor beta chains from one sample in a study of shared clonotypes between healthy human individuals. Here immunoSEQ multiplex PCR was the method, and the copy in TCRdb shows in-frame clones only, minus some. This repertoire shows approximately 2,300,000 clones, 80% to 95% found once; its top ten account for roughly 0.34%. The material sequenced was naive CD4+ T cells from PBMCs. Source of these receptors: a man between 18 and 35 years old in good health. Some clones in this sample may be carry-over from other donors' samples. The CDR3 runs from the conserved cysteine through the conserved F or W. The D gene is left open where the match is weak.

TRBV6-1,TRBD1,TRBJ1-2,TGTGCCAGCAGTGAAGCAGGACAGGGCGTCTATGGCTACACCTTC,CASSEAGQGVYGYTF
TRBV18,-,TRBJ1-5,TGTGCCAGCTCATCCGATTTGAATCAGCCCCAGCATTTT,CASSSDLNQPQHF
TRBV23-1,-,TRBJ1-5,TGCGCCAGCAGTCAATCGGGGGCGGAGACAGGCAATCAGCCCCAGCATTTT,CASSQSGAETGNQPQHF
TRBV19,-,TRBJ2-3,TGTGCCAGTAGTATTTCCCCCATAAGGGGCACAGATACGCAGTATTTT,CASSISPIRGTDTQYF
TRBV20-1,-,TRBJ1-2,TGCAGTCCCCGGGACGGCTATGGCTACACCTTC,CSPRDGYGYTF
TRBV30,-,TRBJ1-2,TGTGCCTGGAGTGAAATTCTCTATGGCTACACCTTC,CAWSEILYGYTF
TRBV9,-,TRBJ2-7,TGTGCCAGCAGCGCCCAGGACCCCCACGAGCAGTACTTC,CASSAQDPHEQYF
TRBV5-1,-,TRBJ2-2,TGCGCCAGCAGCTTGGTGGCAGGTCGGAACACCGGGGAGCTGTTTTTT,CASSLVAGRNTGELFF
TRBV10-3,-,TRBJ1-1,TGTGCCATCAGTGGGGACACCCCGAACACTGAAGCTTTCTTT,CAISGDTPNTEAFF
TRBV7-2,-,TRBJ1-2,TGTGCCAGCAGCTCCCGGTGGGGAGGCTACACCTTC,CASSSRWGGYTF
TRBV14,TRBD1,TRBJ2-1,TGTGCCAGCAGCCAGGGACAGACCAAAATCGGGCAGTTCTTC,CASSQGQTKIGQFF
TRBV9,TRBD2,TRBJ2-2,TGTGCCAGCACCCCAGAGCGGGAGCGGGACACCGGGGAGCTGTTTTTT,CASTPERERDTGELFF
TRBV2,TRBD1,TRBJ2-5,TGTGCCAGCAGCCCGGGACAGGAAGAGACCCAGTACTTC,CASSPGQEETQYF
TRBV27,TRBD1,TRBJ1-4,TGTGCCAGCAGTAAACGGGACAGGGGGGGAACTAATGAAAAACTGTTTTTT,CASSKRDRGGTNEKLFF
TRBV6-4,TRBD1,TRBJ1-1,TGTGCCAGCAGTGACTTGACAGGGGGCACTGAAGCTTTCTTT,CASSDLTGGTEAFF
TRBV7-9,-,TRBJ1-4,TGTGCCAGCAGCCCCGGGGCGGGGCAGGGCGTACAGGAAAAACTGTTTTTT,CASSPGAGQGVQEKLFF
TRBV7-9,-,TRBJ1-3,TGTGCCAGCAGTCCCAAACGGCTCTCTGGAAACACCATATATTTT,CASSPKRLSGNTIYF
TRBV15,-,TRBJ1-2,TGTGCCACCAGCAGTGCCGGAACTGCGATCCTCTATGGCTACACCTTC,CATSSAGTAILYGYTF